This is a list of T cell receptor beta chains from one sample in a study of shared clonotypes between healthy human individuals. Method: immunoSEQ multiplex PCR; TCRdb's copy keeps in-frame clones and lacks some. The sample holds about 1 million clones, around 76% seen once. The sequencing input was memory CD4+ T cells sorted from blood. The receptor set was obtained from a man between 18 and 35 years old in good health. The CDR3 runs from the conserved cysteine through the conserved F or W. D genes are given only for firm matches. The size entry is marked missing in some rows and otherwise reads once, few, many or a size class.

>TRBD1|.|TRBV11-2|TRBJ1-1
CASSPMGQMNTEAFF
TGTGCCAGCAGCCCGATGGGACAGATGAACACTGAAGCTTTCTTT
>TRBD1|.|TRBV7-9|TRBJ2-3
CASSLSRGQGRSDTQYF
TGTGCCAGCAGCTTAAGCCGCGGACAGGGGCGTTCGGATACGCAGTATTTT
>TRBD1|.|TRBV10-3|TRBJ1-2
CAIGGTGGRGYTF
TGTGCCATCGGGGGGACAGGGGGCCGAGGCTACACCTTC
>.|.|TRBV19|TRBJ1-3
CASSIDRQVGNTIYF
TGTGCCAGTAGTATAGACCGACAAGTTGGAAACACCATATATTTT
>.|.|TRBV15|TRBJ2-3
CATSREVTGRATSTDTQYF
TGTGCCACCAGCAGAGAAGTTACAGGGCGCGCGACTAGCACAGATACGCAGTATTTT
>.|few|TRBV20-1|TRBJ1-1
CSASDRTEAFF
TGCAGTGCTTCTGACAGGACTGAAGCTTTCTTT
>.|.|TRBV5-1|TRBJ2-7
CASSKLTGFYEQYF
TGCGCCAGCAGCAAGTTGACAGGATTCTACGAGCAGTACTTC
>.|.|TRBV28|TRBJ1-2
CATKRGSANYGYTF
TGTGCCACCAAGAGGGGGTCGGCTAACTATGGCTACACCTTC
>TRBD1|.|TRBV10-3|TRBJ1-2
CAISPDRGYGYTF
TGTGCCATCAGCCCGGACAGGGGATATGGCTACACCTTC
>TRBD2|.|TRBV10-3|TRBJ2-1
CAITPRLAGNNEQFF
TGTGCCATCACCCCGAGACTAGCGGGGAACAATGAGCAGTTCTTC
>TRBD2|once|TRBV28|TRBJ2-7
CASSLILGGFYF
TGTGCCAGCAGTTTAATATTGGGAGGGTTTTACTTC
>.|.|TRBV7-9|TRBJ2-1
CASSPSGSYNEQFF
TGTGCCAGCAGCCCCAGCGGGTCTTACAATGAGCAGTTCTTC
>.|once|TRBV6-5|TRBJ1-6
CASSYSGELYNSPLHF
TGTGCCAGCAGTTACTCGGGGGAATTGTATAATTCACCCCTCCACTTT
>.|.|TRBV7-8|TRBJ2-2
CASSLTDTHTGELFF
TGTGCCAGCAGCCTAACGGACACCCACACCGGGGAGCTGTTTTTT
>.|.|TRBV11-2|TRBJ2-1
CASSLATAGSSYNEQFF
TGTGCCAGCAGCTTAGCCACAGCGGGTAGCTCCTACAATGAGCAGTTCTTC
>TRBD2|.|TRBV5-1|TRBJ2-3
CASSPDGLAGTDTQYF
TGCGCCAGCAGCCCGGATGGACTAGCGGGAACAGATACGCAGTATTTT
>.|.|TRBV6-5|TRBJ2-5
CASSFSRDWIQETQYF
TGTGCCAGCAGTTTCAGCCGGGACTGGATCCAAGAGACCCAGTACTTC
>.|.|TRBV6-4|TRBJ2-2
CASSMEGLNTGELFF
TGTGCCAGCAGTATGGAGGGGCTTAACACCGGGGAGCTGTTTTTT
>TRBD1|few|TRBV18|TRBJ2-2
CATTFDRVTGELFF
TGTGCCACTACCTTTGACAGGGTCACCGGGGAGCTGTTTTTT
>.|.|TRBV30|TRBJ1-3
CAWSGDKGLNSGNTIYF
TGTGCCTGGAGTGGGGATAAGGGACTGAACTCTGGAAACACCATATATTTT
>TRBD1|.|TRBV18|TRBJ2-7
CASSPPRTGASYEQYF
TGTGCCAGCTCACCACCGAGGACAGGGGCCAGCTACGAGCAGTACTTC
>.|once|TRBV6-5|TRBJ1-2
CASSQTSNANYGYTF
TGTGCCAGCAGCCAGACCTCGAACGCTAACTATGGCTACACCTTC
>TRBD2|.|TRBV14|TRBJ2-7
CASSQQRGPSYEQYF
TGTGCCAGCAGCCAACAGCGGGGGCCCTCCTACGAGCAGTACTTC
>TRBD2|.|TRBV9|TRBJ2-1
CASSEPGGAGTRGNEQFF
TGTGCCAGCAGCGAACCGGGGGGAGCCGGGACGAGGGGCAATGAGCAGTTCTTC
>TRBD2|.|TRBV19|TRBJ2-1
CASSHLTSGKKGEQFF
TGTGCCAGTAGTCACCTGACTAGCGGGAAGAAGGGTGAGCAGTTCTTC
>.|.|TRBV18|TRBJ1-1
CASSPNQGLNTEAFF
TGTGCCAGCTCACCAAATCAGGGGTTGAACACTGAAGCTTTCTTT
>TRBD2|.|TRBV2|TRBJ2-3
CASSLREASTDTQYF
TGTGCCAGCAGTTTGCGGGAGGCTAGCACAGATACGCAGTATTTT
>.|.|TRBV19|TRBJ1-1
CASTPIGVGSAEAFF
TGTGCCAGTACTCCGATAGGGGTGGGGAGCGCTGAAGCTTTCTTT
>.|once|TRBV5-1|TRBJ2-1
CASSLLGPNEQFF
TGCGCCAGCAGCTTGTTAGGCCCCAATGAGCAGTTCTTC
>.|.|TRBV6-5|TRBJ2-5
CASSYTRVRETQYF
TGTGCCAGCAGTTACACCAGGGTTAGGGAGACCCAGTACTTC
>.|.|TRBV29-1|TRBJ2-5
CSVTHDQETQYF
TGCAGCGTGACACACGACCAAGAGACCCAGTACTTC
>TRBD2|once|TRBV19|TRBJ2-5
CASSPRERETQYF
TGTGCCAGTAGTCCGCGGGAGAGAGAGACCCAGTACTTC
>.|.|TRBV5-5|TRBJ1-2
CASSLAAAPSGYGYTF
TGTGCCAGCAGCTTGGCGGCGGCCCCCTCGGGGTATGGCTACACCTTC
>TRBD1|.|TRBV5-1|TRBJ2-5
CASSLARTGSGETQYF
TGCGCCAGCAGCTTGGCGCGGACAGGGTCCGGGGAGACCCAGTACTTC
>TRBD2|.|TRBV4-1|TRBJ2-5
CASSQDLASGETQYF
TGCGCCAGCAGCCAAGATCTGGCTAGCGGGGAGACCCAGTACTTC
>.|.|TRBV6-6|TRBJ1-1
CASSYGWGTEAFF
TGTGCCAGCAGTTACGGGTGGGGGACTGAAGCTTTCTTT
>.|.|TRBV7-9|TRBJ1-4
CASSGDPKEKLFF
TGTGCCAGCAGCGGTGATCCTAAAGAAAAACTGTTTTTT
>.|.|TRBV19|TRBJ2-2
CASSIDRFGAGSTGELFF
TGTGCCAGTAGTATAGATCGGTTTGGGGCAGGGAGCACCGGGGAGCTGTTTTTT
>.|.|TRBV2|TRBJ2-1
CASSSYSEQFF
TGTGCCAGCAGTAGTTACTCTGAGCAGTTCTTC
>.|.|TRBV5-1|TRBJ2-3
CASSGGRGDTQYF
TGCGCCAGCAGCGGAGGGCGCGGGGATACGCAGTATTTT
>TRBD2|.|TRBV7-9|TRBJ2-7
CASSLGGGYGDYEQYF
TGTGCCAGCAGCTTAGGCGGGGGGTATGGAGACTACGAGCAGTACTTC
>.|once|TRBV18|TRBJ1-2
CASSPGTFYGYTF
TGTGCCAGCTCACCGGGTACCTTCTATGGCTACACCTTC
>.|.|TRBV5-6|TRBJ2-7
CASSRPLGPGNEQYF
TGTGCCAGCAGCCGCCCTCTGGGACCGGGAAATGAGCAGTACTTC
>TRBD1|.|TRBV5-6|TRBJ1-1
CASHKGTGAEAFF
TGTGCCAGCCACAAAGGGACAGGGGCTGAAGCTTTCTTT
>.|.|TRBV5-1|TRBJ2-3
CASSDLRGGSTDTQYF
TGCGCCAGCAGCGACCTGCGGGGTGGAAGCACAGATACGCAGTATTTT